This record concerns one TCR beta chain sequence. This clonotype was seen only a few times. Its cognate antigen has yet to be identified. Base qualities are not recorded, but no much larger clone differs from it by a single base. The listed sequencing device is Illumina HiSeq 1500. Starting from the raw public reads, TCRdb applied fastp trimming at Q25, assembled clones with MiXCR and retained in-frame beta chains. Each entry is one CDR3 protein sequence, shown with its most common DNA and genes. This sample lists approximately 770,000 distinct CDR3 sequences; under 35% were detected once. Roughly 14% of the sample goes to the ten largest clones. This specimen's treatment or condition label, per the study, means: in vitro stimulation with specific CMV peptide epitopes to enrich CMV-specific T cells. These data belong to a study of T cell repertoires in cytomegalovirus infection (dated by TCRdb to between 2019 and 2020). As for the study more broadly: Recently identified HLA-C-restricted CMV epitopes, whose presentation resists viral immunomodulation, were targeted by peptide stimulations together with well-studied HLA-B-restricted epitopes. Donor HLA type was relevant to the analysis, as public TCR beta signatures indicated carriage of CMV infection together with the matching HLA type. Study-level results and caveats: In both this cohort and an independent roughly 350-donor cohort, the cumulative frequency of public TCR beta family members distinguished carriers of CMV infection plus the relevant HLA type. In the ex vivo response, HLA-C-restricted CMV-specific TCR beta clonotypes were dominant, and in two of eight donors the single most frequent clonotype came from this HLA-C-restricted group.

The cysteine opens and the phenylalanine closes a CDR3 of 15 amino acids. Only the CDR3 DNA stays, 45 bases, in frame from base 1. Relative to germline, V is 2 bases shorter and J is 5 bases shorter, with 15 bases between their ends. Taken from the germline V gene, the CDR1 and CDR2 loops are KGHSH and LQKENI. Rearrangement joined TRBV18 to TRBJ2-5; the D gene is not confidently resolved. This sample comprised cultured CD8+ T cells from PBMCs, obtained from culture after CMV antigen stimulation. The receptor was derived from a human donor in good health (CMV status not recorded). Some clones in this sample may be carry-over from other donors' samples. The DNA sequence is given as TGTGCCAGCTCACCAGAGAGGCTCTCATGGGAGACCCAGTACTTC. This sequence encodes CASSPERLSWETQYF.